This T cell receptor (beta chain) was found in a study of cytomegalovirus exposure and HLA in healthy donors. In the case of this clone: Its antigen is still unknown.

The CDR3 consists of 16 residues. The V end was cut by 8 bases, the J end by 2 bases, with 21 bases between. Looked up from germline, CDR1 is KGHSH and CDR2 is LQKENI. General study findings and limits: A missense variant in DCLRE1C was later tied to TCR beta V- and J-gene trimming. A prior analysis recorded that most TCR beta V segments were productive about 90% or about 30% of the time.

PCR used 60 Vbeta primers and 13 Jbeta primers. TCRdb's copy holds only in-frame clones and misses some; the assay was immunoSEQ multiplex PCR. The table records some 150,000 clones, over 75% of them present only once. Participants comprised healthy donors of bone marrow. This TCR derives from a female donor in good health and CMV-seronegative. The chain links TRBV18 to TRBJ1-2, with D possibly matching TRBD1 (6 bases). Sample: PBMCs. The chain's CDR3 is CASTLQGVGSNYGYTF. CDR3 in DNA: TGTGCCAGCACCTTACAGGGTGTTGGTTCAAACTATGGCTACACCTTC.